The 21 T cell receptor beta chains presented below share a single source sample, sequenced in a study of beta chain features in type 1 diabetes (dated by TCRdb to between 2017 and 2018). Broader findings and caveats from the paper: Type 1 diabetes patients showed a moderate but significant shortening of TCRB CDR3 length in all four CD4+ subsets.

These TCRs' antigens remain unknown. Receptors were amplified or captured by the immunoSEQ multiplex PCR assay. All of the isolated RNA was reverse transcribed with the High Capacity cDNA Reverse Transcription Kit, so expressed TCRB transcripts were sequenced. TCRdb re-hosts the immuneACCESS table, in-frame sequences only. Its copies lack some clones; in the studies checked, an unresolved V gene accounts for under half of them, and the cause for the rest is not known. This sample is represented by around 690,000 clones; roughly an eighth of them were singletons. The ten top clones hold more than 0.1% of the sample. The sequenced material came from naive CD4+ T cells from blood. This specimen's cell subset or site label, interpreted: true naive CD4+ T cells. These receptors were obtained from a man aged 25 to 40 with type 1 diabetes.

This clone was seen a few times. This chain joins TRBV7-6 and TRBJ2-2; D is possibly TRBD2 (5 bases). Trimming left V 0 bases short and J 2 bases short, with 10 bases between. The V gene's germline CDR1 is SGHVS and CDR2 FNYEAQ. The CDR3 has 16 amino acids. CDR3 DNA: TGTGCCAGCAGCTTAGCGGCGGGCCCCAACACCGGGGAGCTGTTTTTT. Amino acids: CASSLAAGPNTGELFF. The full variable domain, with the rest looked up from reference TRBV7-6 and TRBJ2-2, is GAGVSQSPRYKVTKRGQDVALRCDPISGHVSLYWYRQALGQGPEFLTYFNYEAQQDKSGLPNDRFSAERPEGSISTLTIQRTEQRDSAMYRCASSLAAGPNTGELFFGEGSRLTVL.

The V and J genes are TRBV6-5 and TRBJ2-5; D is possibly TRBD1 (5 bases). Germline V gives CDR1 MNHEY, CDR2 SVGAGI. Trimming removed 4 bases at V and 7 bases at J, with 13 bases between. This CDR3 contains 13 residues. The CDR3 is CASSSPGPGTQYF. The CDR3 DNA follows: TGTGCCAGCAGTTCCCCAGGGCCAGGGACCCAGTACTTC.

This clone turned up a few times. The V gene is TRBV11-2, the J gene TRBJ1-1, with D tentatively TRBD1 (5 bases). Germline CDR1 and CDR2: SGHAT and FQNNGV. The CDR3 has 14 residues. V was pared by 8 bases and J by 2 bases, with 15 bases between. The CDR3 DNA reads TGTGCCAGCCGATGGGGAGGGGAAAACACTGAAGCTTTCTTT. Translation: CASRWGGENTEAFF.

This clone was picked up a small number of times. The chain couples TRBV7-2 to TRBJ2-4, with D possibly TRBD2 on 7 matching bases. The germline CDR1 and CDR2 sequences are SGHTA and FQGNSA. The V and J ends lost 5 bases and 2 bases respectively, with 16 bases between them. This CDR3 is built from 16 residues. CDR3 amino acids: CASSEDAGATKNIQYF. The CDR3, as DNA: TGTGCCAGCAGCGAAGACGCGGGGGCGACCAAAAACATTCAGTACTTC.

This clone has just a few counts. The rearrangement joins TRBV4-3 to TRBJ1-2, with 12 bases that match TRBD1. J was trimmed by 5 bases and V by 0 bases; bases with no gene match: 4. The CDR3 is made up of 16 amino acids. Germline-derived CDR1 and CDR2 are LGHNA and YSLEER. Written as DNA, the CDR3 is TGCGCCAGCAGCCAAGAAGGGACAGGGGGCGGATATGGCTACACCTTC. The encoded protein is CASSQEGTGGGYGYTF.

The chain uses TRBV19 and TRBJ2-4, with D uncertain. The germline gives CDR1 LNHDA, CDR2 SQIVND (reference sequence). V lost 6 bases, J lost 3 bases, and 21 bases lay in between. The CDR3 has 17 residues. Here the CDR3 reads CASRSGANPSGKNIQYF. CDR3 nucleotides: TGTGCCAGTAGGTCCGGTGCTAATCCTTCTGGCAAAAACATTCAGTACTTC.

In this sample, this clone turned up a few times. The identical CDR3 is also encoded by other nucleotide sequences in the sample. The gene calls are TRBV10-2 and TRBJ2-5; D is ambiguous. The ends were cut back, 2 bases at V and 5 bases at J, with 6 bases in the middle. The CDR3 spans 12 residues. From germline, CDR1 is WSHSY and CDR2 SAAADI. The CDR3 here is CASSEGGETQYF. CDR3 DNA sequence: TGCGCCAGCAGTGAGGGCGGCGAGACCCAGTACTTC.

This clone has just one count. This chain joins TRBV27 and TRBJ2-7; 9 positions match TRBD1. V lost 0 bases, J lost 0 bases, and 3 bases stayed unmatched. This CDR3 is 16 amino acids long. Germline-derived CDR1 and CDR2 are MNHEY and SMNVEV (reference sequence). The CDR3 bases are TGTGCCAGCAGTTTATCGGGGACAGGGACCTCCTACGAGCAGTACTTC. This encodes CASSLSGTGTSYEQYF.

The sample holds a few counts of this clone. The V and J genes are TRBV9 and TRBJ2-5, with TRBD1 as a possible D gene (5 bases). The CDR3 covers 14 residues. Germline V gives CDR1 SGDLS, CDR2 YYNGEE. The V end was cut by 0 bases, the J end by 3 bases, with 9 bases between. In nucleotides, the CDR3 is TGTGCCAGCAGCGTAGACGCAGGGAAAGAGACCCAGTACTTC. Translated, it gives CASSVDAGKETQYF.

This clone was seen only a few times. The V and J genes are TRBV10-3 and TRBJ1-5; 8 bases fit TRBD1. This CDR3 region has 16 residues. The J segment lost 0 bases and the V segment lost 1 base, leaving 2 bases of the junction unmatched. Germline CDR1 and CDR2: ENHRY and SYGVKD. In DNA, the CDR3 is TGTGCCATCAGTGAGTGGGACAGGAATAGCAATCAGCCCCAGCATTTT. Translated: CAISEWDRNSNQPQHF.

Note on this clone: Other DNA sequences in the same sample also yield this CDR3. V usage is TRBV20-1 and J usage is TRBJ2-7; no definite D call. The CDR3 is made up of 11 amino acids. The germline V gene encodes CDR1 DFQATT and CDR2 SNEGSKA (reference sequence). With 5 bases removed from V and 3 bases from J, the gap between germline ends came to 8 bases. CDR3 amino acids: CSASPGYEQYF. The CDR3 nucleotides are TGCAGTGCTTCACCGGGCTACGAGCAGTACTTC.

This chain connects TRBV6-5 to TRBJ2-5, with no clear D. The CDR3 has 14 residues. Trimming cost V 5 bases and J 2 bases, with 12 bases left between them. Looked up from germline, CDR1 is MNHEY and CDR2 is SVGAGI. The CDR3 bases are TGTGCCAGCAGTCCCGCCCAGCCGCAAGAGACCCAGTACTTC. It specifies CASSPAQPQETQYF.

Only a few counts were recorded for this clone. The J gene is TRBJ1-5, the V gene TRBV10-3; TRBD1 is a possible D gene (6 bases). Trimming pared 3 bases from V and 6 bases from J, leaving 6 bases between. The germline V gene encodes CDR1 ENHRY and CDR2 SYGVKD. The CDR3 extends over 12 amino acids. The CDR3 coding sequence is TGTGCCATCAGTGAAGGGGGTCAGCCCCAGCATTTT. Translating gives CAISEGGQPQHF.

This chain links TRBV9 with TRBJ1-5; D unclear. V dropped 3 bases and J dropped 0 bases, with 7 bases sitting between them. Germline V lookup: CDR1 SGDLS, CDR2 YYNGEE. The CDR3 covers 14 residues. The CDR3 region is CASSDRSSNQPQHF. CDR3 sequence (DNA): TGTGCCAGCAGCGACCGGAGTAGCAATCAGCCCCAGCATTTT.

This clone was counted only a few times. V and J are TRBV27 and TRBJ1-5, with 8 bases identical to TRBD1. With 5 bases clipped from V and 3 bases from J, the junction kept 3 bases outside the gene matches. This CDR3 has 14 amino acids. Germline V gives CDR1 MNHEY, CDR2 SMNVEV (reference sequence). The CDR3 is CASSIQGANQPQHF. CDR3 sequence (DNA): TGTGCCAGCAGTATTCAGGGGGCCAATCAGCCCCAGCATTTT.

There are a few counts of this clone. This chain's CDR3 is CASSLGQTISNQPQHF. In nucleotides, the CDR3 is TGTGCCAGCTCGCTTGGACAGACGATTAGCAATCAGCCCCAGCATTTT. This rearrangement joins TRBV18 to TRBJ1-5, with D tentatively TRBD1 (6 bases). With 6 bases removed from V and 0 bases from J, the gap between germline ends came to 15 bases. CDR3 length: 16 residues. The germline V gene encodes CDR1 KGHSH and CDR2 LQKENI.

This clone was recorded a few times. V usage is TRBV2 and J usage is TRBJ2-5; no definite D call. V lost 6 bases, J lost 0 bases, and 2 bases lay in between. CDR3 length: 11 residues. CDR1 SNHLY and CDR2 FYNNEI come from the germline V gene. CDR3 bases: TGTGCCAGCAGATACCAAGAGACCCAGTACTTC. The encoded protein is CASRYQETQYF.

The rearrangement uses TRBV29-1 and TRBJ1-3; D might be TRBD1 (5 bases). From germline, CDR1 is SQVTM and CDR2 ANQGSEA. Between the trimmed V and J ends, which lost 3 bases and 0 bases, there was a span of 12 bases. CDR3 length: 15 amino acids. CDR3 in amino acids: CSVEGPAISGNTIYF. As DNA, the CDR3 is TGCAGCGTTGAGGGACCAGCAATCTCTGGAAACACCATATATTTT.

The J gene is TRBJ2-1, the V gene TRBV4-2; D unclear. V lost 0 bases and J 7 bases, leaving 7 bases between the germline ends. This CDR3 comprises 13 residues. In germline, CDR1 is LGHNA, CDR2 YNFKEQ. The CDR3 sequence: CASSQDETNEQFF. The DNA of the CDR3 is TGTGCCAGCAGCCAAGATGAAACTAATGAGCAGTTCTTC.

The chain employs TRBV7-2 and TRBJ2-3, with 7 bases matching TRBD1. The CDR3 loop spans 16 amino acids. V lost 6 bases to trimming and J lost 0 bases; unmatched junction nucleotides: 9. CDR1 is SGHTA and CDR2 is FQGNSA in the germline V gene. The CDR3 DNA reads TGTGCCAGCAGTTTTACCGGGACAGCTAGCACAGATACGCAGTATTTT. This translates into CASSFTGTASTDTQYF.

This chain links TRBV28 with TRBJ2-1, with no clear D. V was pared by 10 bases and J by 5 bases, with 12 bases between. The CDR3 is 12 amino acids. Germline lookup yields CDR1 MDHEN and CDR2 SYDVKM. CDR3 region: CAKMSNHNEQFF. CDR3 nucleotide sequence: TGTGCCAAGATGAGTAATCACAATGAGCAGTTCTTC.